What follows are 27 T cell receptor beta chains derived from one specimen sequenced in a study of T cell repertoires and HLA-DP antigens. No antigens are known for them. The assay was immunoSEQ multiplex PCR, and TCRdb's table has in-frame clones only and misses some. The sample contains almost 90,000 clones, roughly 86% of which appear only once. The sample consisted of CD4+ T cells from PBMCs. These TCRs come from a man aged 50 to 60 in good health and CMV-seronegative.

This clone appeared once. This chain uses TRBV6-5 with TRBJ1-1; D might be TRBD1 (5 bases). V lost 5 bases to trimming and J lost 5 bases, with 15 bases between them. The V gene's germline CDR1 is MNHEY and CDR2 SVGAGI. The CDR3 sequence is 14 residues long. CDR3 region: CASSASPGRTEAFF. CDR3 coding DNA: TGTGCCAGCAGTGCTTCCCCAGGGAGGACTGAAGCTTTCTTT.

J is TRBJ2-2 and V is TRBV7-2; 9 bases fit TRBD2. V was clipped by 7 bases and J by 5 bases; unmatched bases: 8. CDR1 is SGHTA, CDR2 FQGNSA, per germline. This CDR3 spans 15 amino acids. This CDR3 is CASIGMAGGTGELFF. CDR3 DNA: TGTGCCAGCATTGGGATGGCGGGAGGGACCGGGGAGCTGTTTTTT.

The CDR3: CASSEALVGTTATNEKLFF. The CDR3 DNA sequence: TGTGCCAGCAGTGAAGCGCTGGTCGGGACGACTGCAACTAATGAAAAACTGTTTTTT. The chain recombines TRBV6-1 with TRBJ1-4; tentative D call: TRBD1 (5 bases). The CDR3 sequence is 19 residues long. V gave up 0 bases and J gave up 0 bases, with 17 bases separating them. Germline-derived CDR1 and CDR2 are MNHNS and SASEGT.

The V and J genes are TRBV28 and TRBJ1-5; weak D call: TRBD1 (6 bases). Trimming removed 7 bases from V and 5 bases from J, with 18 bases in between. This CDR3 has 15 residues. Germline lookup yields CDR1 MDHEN and CDR2 SYDVKM. The CDR3 spells CASNPADSPHQPQHF. CDR3 in DNA: TGTGCCAGCAACCCCGCGGACAGCCCTCATCAGCCCCAGCATTTT.

V gene TRBV2 combines with J gene TRBJ2-7; the match to TRBD2 covers 14 bases. The CDR3 has 16 residues. Trimming removed 7 bases from V and 2 bases from J; junction bases left unmatched: 7. From germline, CDR1 is SNHLY and CDR2 FYNNEI. CDR3: CASTGLAGGSTYEQYF. The CDR3 region has the DNA TGTGCCAGCACCGGACTAGCGGGAGGCTCGACCTACGAGCAGTACTTC.

The chain joins TRBV9 to TRBJ1-3; the match to TRBD1 covers 8 bases. Losses at the gene ends were 1 base for V and 0 bases for J; bases not matched to a gene: 6. CDR1 SGDLS and CDR2 YYNGEE come from the germline V gene. The CDR3 has 17 amino acids. CDR3 region: CASSVTPTGASGNTIYF. The DNA for the CDR3 is TGTGCCAGCAGCGTAACCCCGACAGGGGCCTCTGGAAACACCATATATTTT.

This chain joins TRBV5-8 and TRBJ2-5; 7 nucleotides align to TRBD1. Trimming cost V 0 bases and J 1 base; bases outside gene matches: 3. CDR3 size: 15 residues. Looked up from germline, CDR1 is SGHTS and CDR2 is YDEGEE. The CDR3 bases are TGTGCCAGCAGCTTGGACAGGGGCGTCCAAGAGACCCAGTACTTC. Protein sequence: CASSLDRGVQETQYF.

The chain is built from TRBV29-1 and TRBJ1-1; 7 positions match TRBD1. This CDR3 spans 12 amino acids. The V gene's germline CDR1 is SQVTM and CDR2 ANQGSEA. V lost 7 bases, J lost 4 bases, and 6 bases stayed unmatched. The DNA of the CDR3 is TGCAGCGGGAACAGGGGTGGCACTGAAGCTTTCTTT. Its translation: CSGNRGGTEAFF.

The CDR3 region is CAISESPKSGTTGNTIYF. CDR3 in DNA: TGTGCCATCAGTGAGTCACCAAAATCCGGGACAACTGGAAACACCATATATTTT. The chain is built from TRBV10-3 and TRBJ1-3; the D gene is possibly TRBD1 (6 bases). V was clipped by 0 bases and J by 2 bases, with 17 bases between them. CDR3 length equals 18 residues. Germline-derived CDR1 and CDR2 are ENHRY and SYGVKD.

This clone has a single count. CDR3 sequence (DNA): TGTGCCAGCTGGGACAGGGCCTCCTACGAGCAGTACTTC. Protein: CASWDRASYEQYF. The V and J genes are TRBV28 and TRBJ2-7; 9 nucleotides align to TRBD1. This CDR3 is 13 amino acids long. V trimming: 8 bases; J trimming: 0 bases; junction bases outside the gene matches: 2. Germline V gene data show CDR1 as MDHEN and CDR2 as SYDVKM.

V gene TRBV6-6 combines with J gene TRBJ2-5; unclear D gene. Germline values: CDR1 MNHNY, CDR2 SVGAGI (reference sequence). The CDR3 loop spans 15 amino acids. Trimming cost V 10 bases and J 0 bases, with 18 bases left between them. The DNA for the CDR3 is TGTGCCACCCAGGCTCAGGCTGGGTACCAAGAGACCCAGTACTTC. Residues: CATQAQAGYQETQYF.

The chain couples TRBV9 to TRBJ1-3; unclear D gene. The germline V gene encodes CDR1 SGDLS and CDR2 YYNGEE. The V and J ends lost 4 bases and 0 bases respectively, with 14 bases between them. There are 16 residues in the CDR3. The CDR3 is CASSPIAGLSGNTIYF. The CDR3 nucleotides read TGTGCCAGCAGCCCAATAGCCGGGCTCTCTGGAAACACCATATATTTT. The complete variable domain, with remaining parts taken from reference TRBV9 and TRBJ1-3, reads DSGVTQTPKHLITATGQRVTLRCSPRSGDLSVYWYQQSLDQGLQFLIQYYNGEERAKGNILERFSAQQFPDLHSELNLSSLELGDSALYFCASSPIAGLSGNTIYFGEGSWLTVV.

This clone was picked up one time. This chain uses TRBV5-1 with TRBJ2-4; D possibly corresponds to TRBD2 (5 bases). The CDR3 is 15 amino acids. Trimming left V 4 bases short and J 9 bases short, with 20 bases between. Germline CDR1 SGHRS, CDR2 YFSETQ. The CDR3 DNA sequence: TGCGCCAGCAGCGCTAAAGGAGCTCCCGAGGGCATTCAGTACTTC. Amino acids: CASSAKGAPEGIQYF.

The V and J genes are TRBV7-2 and TRBJ2-7, with 8 nucleotides matching TRBD1. The V gene end was trimmed by 5 bases and the J gene end by 6 bases; junction bases not matched to a gene: 9. CDR3 size: 14 residues. Germline-derived CDR1 and CDR2 are SGHTA and FQGNSA. The chain's CDR3 is CASSLRTGTREQYF. CDR3 coding DNA: TGTGCCAGCAGCCTCCGGACAGGGACGCGCGAGCAGTACTTC.

This chain joins TRBV6-1 and TRBJ1-6; 7 bases align to TRBD1. V shed 7 bases, J shed 7 bases, and the junction held 10 bases outside the gene matches. From germline, CDR1 is MNHNS and CDR2 SASEGT. The CDR3 totals 15 residues. CDR3 coding DNA: TGTGCCAGCACGGGGACAGTCCTTCGAAATTCACCCCTCCACTTT. This codes for CASTGTVLRNSPLHF.

The chain has TRBV27 and TRBJ1-2, with 8 bases lining up with TRBD1. CDR3 length: 15 residues. V was pared by 5 bases and J by 2 bases, with 7 bases of the junction left unmatched. The V gene's germline CDR1 is MNHEY and CDR2 SMNVEV (reference sequence). The CDR3 bases are TGTGCCAGCAGTCTAAGGACAGGGACGAACTATGGCTACACCTTC. It specifies CASSLRTGTNYGYTF.

The chain recombines TRBV2 with TRBJ2-7, with 8 bases that match TRBD2. The CDR3 consists of 14 residues. Germline loops: CDR1 SNHLY, CDR2 FYNNEI. V was pared by 6 bases and J by 6 bases, with 10 bases of the junction left unmatched. CDR3 sequence: CASRNSPTSGEQYF. CDR3 nucleotides: TGTGCCAGCAGGAATTCGCCTACTAGCGGCGAGCAGTACTTC.

The V gene is TRBV5-1, the J gene TRBJ2-5, with a possible D match to TRBD2 (5 bases). V was shortened by 6 bases and J by 4 bases, with 22 bases between the two germline ends. Germline assignment: CDR1 SGHRS and CDR2 YFSETQ. The CDR3 covers 16 residues. CDR3 loop: CASTSGRATWPETQYF. CDR3 nucleotide sequence: TGCGCCAGCACCAGCGGACGGGCCACTTGGCCAGAGACCCAGTACTTC.

This rearrangement joins TRBV6-5 to TRBJ1-2; D gene uncertain. V was pared by 5 bases and J by 9 bases, with 13 bases between. The germline CDR1 and CDR2 sequences are MNHEY and SVGAGI. The CDR3 runs to 12 residues. CDR3 amino acids: CASSQTGGRYTF. The CDR3 coding sequence is TGTGCCAGCAGTCAGACGGGAGGGCGCTACACCTTC.

The rearrangement uses TRBV6-6 and TRBJ2-7; 8 nucleotides match TRBD2. Looked up from germline, CDR1 is MNHNY and CDR2 is SVGAGI (reference sequence). The CDR3 runs to 14 residues. V trimming: 2 bases; J trimming: 0 bases; junction bases outside the gene matches: 0. The CDR3 sequence is CASSYGTSSYEQYF. CDR3 nucleotides: TGTGCCAGCAGTTACGGGACTAGCTCCTACGAGCAGTACTTC.

The rearrangement uses TRBV4-2 and TRBJ2-7; D is unclear. This CDR3 contains 15 residues. V lost 3 bases and J lost 3, with 15 bases in between. Germline V gives CDR1 LGHNA, CDR2 YNFKEQ. The CDR3 DNA follows: TGTGCCAGCAGCCAGCTAGGTTCGGGCCTCTACGAGCAGTACTTC. Its protein product is CASSQLGSGLYEQYF.

The rearrangement joins TRBV6-1 to TRBJ2-1, with D perhaps matching TRBD2 (5 bases). The CDR3 totals 15 residues. V was clipped by 5 bases and J by 4 bases, with 15 bases between them. Germline loops: CDR1 MNHNS, CDR2 SASEGT. CDR3 coding DNA: TGTGCCAGCAGTCTCTCGGGATCAACTTACAATGAGCAGTTCTTC. Its translation: CASSLSGSTYNEQFF.

The V gene is TRBV28, the J gene TRBJ2-3, with 10 bases that match TRBD1. This CDR3 has 16 residues. J lost 4 bases, V lost 4 bases, and 8 bases had no gene match. Looked up from germline, CDR1 is MDHEN and CDR2 is SYDVKM. CDR3: CASSSSGTGAADTQYF. The DNA of the CDR3 is TGTGCCAGCAGTTCATCCGGGACAGGGGCCGCAGATACGCAGTATTTT.

V and J are TRBV5-1 and TRBJ1-1, with 7 bases aligning to TRBD1. V trimming: 2 bases; J trimming: 3 bases; junction bases outside the gene matches: 4. The CDR3 has 14 amino acids. Germline values: CDR1 SGHRS, CDR2 YFSETQ. CDR3 loop: CASSFQDRDTEAFF. Written as DNA, the CDR3 is TGCGCCAGCAGCTTCCAAGACAGGGACACTGAAGCTTTCTTT. Full variable domain (outside the CDR3, taken from reference TRBV5-1 and TRBJ1-1): KAGVTQTPRYLIKTRGQQVTLSCSPISGHRSVSWYQQTPGQGLQFLFEYFSETQRNKGNFPGRFSGRQFSNSRSEMNVSTLELGDSALYLCASSFQDRDTEAFFGQGTRLTVV.

The V call is TRBV11-2, the J call TRBJ2-2, with 11 nucleotides matching TRBD2. This CDR3 spans 16 amino acids. Per the germline V gene, CDR1 is SGHAT and CDR2 is FQNNGV. After removal of 4 bases from V and 7 bases from J, the junction contained 8 bases not matched to a gene. CDR3 DNA sequence: TGTGCCAGCAGCTGGCGTAGCGGGGGGGCCCACGGGGAGCTGTTTTTT. The encoded protein is CASSWRSGGAHGELFF.

This clone is medium-sized. The chain couples TRBV6-1 to TRBJ2-2; 8 bases line up with TRBD1. Trimming at V came to 5 bases and at J to 9 bases, leaving 5 bases not matched to a gene. CDR3 length: 13 amino acids. Germline loops: CDR1 MNHNS, CDR2 SASEGT. The CDR3 sequence: CASSTRTGRELFF. CDR3 coding DNA: TGTGCCAGCAGTACCCGGACAGGGCGGGAGCTGTTTTTT.

The chain uses TRBV27 and TRBJ2-5, with D possibly matching TRBD1 (7 bases). The end of the DNA fits TRBJ2-7 better, so the J call may be wrong. The CDR3 is made up of 15 amino acids. In germline, CDR1 is MNHEY, CDR2 SMNVEV (reference sequence). The CDR3 DNA sequence: TGTGCCAGCAGGCTTTCCCTGACAGGGACTCTCGAGCAGTACTTC. Translating gives CASRLSLTGTLEQYF.